These 27 T cell receptor beta chains came from one sample sequenced in a study of blood T cell repertoires in COVID-19. TCRdb's copy holds only in-frame clones and misses some; the assay was immunoSEQ multiplex PCR. This table holds around 110,000 clones, 90% found once. Specimen: peripheral blood. The source of these receptors is a human donor with active COVID-19. The donor label of this sample is uncertain.

V is TRBV11-3 and J is TRBJ2-2; TRBD1 matches at 8 bases. Germline V gene sequence: CDR1 SGHNT, CDR2 YENEEA. This CDR3 comprises 15 residues. The junction had 7 bases not matched to a gene; V was cut back by 5 bases and J by 5 bases. The CDR3 loop is CASSPLTGGTGELFF. CDR3 DNA sequence: TGTGCCAGCAGCCCCCTCACAGGGGGGACCGGGGAGCTGTTTTTT.

The V and J genes are TRBV18 and TRBJ1-5; 8 bases are shared with TRBD1. The CDR3 runs 15 residues. V shed 3 bases and J 5 bases; nucleotides not matched to a gene: 6. CDR1 KGHSH and CDR2 LQKENI come from the germline V gene. CDR3 region: CASSPKAGGDQPQHF. The CDR3 DNA reads TGTGCCAGCTCACCCAAAGCAGGGGGCGATCAGCCCCAGCATTTT.

V is TRBV29-1 and J is TRBJ2-3; TRBD1 matches 11 bases. The CDR3 is 15 amino acids. After removal of 3 bases from V and 3 bases from J, the junction contained 5 bases not matched to a gene. Germline V gene sequence: CDR1 SQVTM, CDR2 ANQGSEA. CDR3 nucleotide sequence: TGCAGCGTTGATCTCTGGGACAGGGGGACAGATACGCAGTATTTT. This translates into CSVDLWDRGTDTQYF.

This clone is a singleton in its sample. The V gene is TRBV27, the J gene TRBJ1-1; 12 bases fit TRBD1. V trimming: 4 bases; J trimming: 2 bases; junction bases outside the gene matches: 2. The germline CDR1 and CDR2 sequences are MNHEY and SMNVEV (reference sequence). The CDR3 sequence is 15 residues long. The CDR3 DNA reads as TGTGCCAGCAGTTCGGGACAGGGGGCCAACACTGAAGCTTTCTTT. Protein: CASSSGQGANTEAFF.

The chain carries TRBV9 and TRBJ1-3, with D uncertain. The CDR3 totals 15 residues. Trimming took off 2 bases at V and 1 base at J, with 10 bases between the two ends. Germline assignment: CDR1 SGDLS and CDR2 YYNGEE. The CDR3 bases are TGTGCCAGCAGCGTGGGCGAGGGTTCTGGAAACACCATATATTTT. This translates into CASSVGEGSGNTIYF.

The J gene is TRBJ2-5, the V gene TRBV20-1; D gene ambiguous. Germline V gene data show CDR1 as DFQATT and CDR2 as SNEGSKA (reference sequence). V was pared by 2 bases and J by 4 bases, with 2 bases between. The CDR3 runs to 10 residues. CDR3: CSARRETQYF. CDR3 nucleotides: TGCAGTGCTAGACGAGAGACCCAGTACTTC.

The chain employs TRBV3-1 (or the pseudogene TRBV3-2) and TRBJ1-2; D unresolved. The CDR3 totals 13 residues. Trimming pared 1 base from V and 8 bases from J, leaving 11 bases between. Germline V gene data show CDR1 as LGHDT and CDR2 as YNNKEL (reference sequence). The CDR3 here is CASSQVRAGGYTF. DNA of the CDR3: TGTGCCAGCAGCCAAGTTAGGGCGGGAGGCTACACCTTC.

V is TRBV30 and J is TRBJ2-7; possibly TRBD1 for D (6 bases). Trimming took off 2 bases at V and 2 bases at J, with 19 bases between the two ends. CDR1 and CDR2 from the germline V gene are GTSNPN and SVGIG (reference sequence). The CDR3 is 16 amino acids. The DNA of the CDR3 is TGTGCCTGGAGTCCCCGTTTTGAGGGGGAAGCCTACGAGCAGTACTTC. Its protein is CAWSPRFEGEAYEQYF.

V gene TRBV29-1 combines with J gene TRBJ2-3; TRBD2 aligns across 8 bases. Trimming cost V 7 bases and J 1 base; bases outside gene matches: 4. Germline V gives CDR1 SQVTM, CDR2 ANQGSEA. The CDR3 totals 13 residues. CDR3 in DNA: TGCAGCGCCGATAGCGGGGGCACAGATACGCAGTATTTT. Amino acid sequence: CSADSGGTDTQYF.

The rearrangement links TRBV11-2 to TRBJ2-3; D possibly corresponds to TRBD2 (5 bases). V lost 3 bases, J lost 13 bases, and 14 bases lay in between. The CDR3 consists of 12 residues. Per the germline V gene, CDR1 is SGHAT and CDR2 is FQNNGV. CDR3 DNA sequence: TGTGCCAGCAGCTTTCTTGGAGGTGGAGAGTATTTT. It translates to CASSFLGGGEYF.

The gene calls are TRBV6-1 and TRBJ1-2; D uncertain. The CDR3 spans 13 residues. Germline V lookup: CDR1 MNHNS, CDR2 SASEGT. V shed 2 bases and J shed 3 bases, with 7 bases lying between them. CDR3 loop: CASSELGHYGYTF. The CDR3 nucleotides are TGTGCCAGCAGTGAATTGGGCCACTATGGCTACACCTTC.

The gene calls are TRBV4-3 and TRBJ2-7; 7 nucleotides align to TRBD1. V shed 4 bases and J 1 base; nucleotides not matched to a gene: 1. Germline CDR1 and CDR2: LGHNA and YSLEER. CDR3 length: 13 amino acids. Written as DNA, the CDR3 is TGCGCCAGCAGCCGGGACAGTTCCTACGAGCAGTACTTC. This gives the protein CASSRDSSYEQYF.

The chain couples TRBV4-1 to TRBJ1-1, with 9 bases aligning to TRBD1. Germline lookup yields CDR1 MGHRA and CDR2 YSYEKL. V dropped 7 bases and J dropped 4; count of bases not matched to a gene: 4. The CDR3 has 13 amino acids. The CDR3 loop reads CASTGTGITEAFF. Written as DNA, the CDR3 is TGCGCCAGCACCGGGACAGGGATCACTGAAGCTTTCTTT.

The rearrangement joins TRBV18 to TRBJ1-1; weak D call: TRBD1 (5 bases). Per germline, CDR1 KGHSH and CDR2 LQKENI. V was pared by 5 bases and J by 0 bases, with 10 bases between. The CDR3 consists of 14 residues. CDR3 loop: CASSAGVLNTEAFF. The CDR3 DNA reads as TGTGCCAGCTCAGCGGGGGTTCTGAACACTGAAGCTTTCTTT.

The chain uses TRBV21-1 and TRBJ2-7; TRBD1, as called in the table, went unchecked against the DNA. TRBV21-1 is tagged as a pseudogene. There are 15 residues in the CDR3. The CDR3 loop reads CASSMRQGLPYEQYF. DNA of the CDR3: TGTGCCAGCAGCATGCGACAGGGCCTTCCCTACGAGCAGTACTTC.

J is TRBJ1-2 and V is TRBV6-5; the D is unclear. The V gene's germline CDR1 is MNHEY and CDR2 SVGAGI. The CDR3 is 12 residues long. V was clipped by 6 bases and J by 4 bases, with 9 bases between them. The CDR3 bases are TGTGCCAGCAGCGCGCTTGGCTATGGCTACACCTTC. This sequence encodes CASSALGYGYTF.

The V and J genes are TRBV5-1 and TRBJ2-3, with 9 bases matching TRBD2. The germline V gene has CDR1 SGHRS and CDR2 YFSETQ. V trimming: 4 bases; J trimming: 2 bases; junction bases outside the gene matches: 5. This CDR3 is built from 15 residues. This CDR3 reads CASSISGGLTDTQYF. The DNA for the CDR3 is TGCGCCAGCAGCATTAGCGGGGGCCTCACAGATACGCAGTATTTT.

This chain uses TRBV25-1 with TRBJ2-5; the D gene is possibly TRBD2 (6 bases). With 2 bases removed from V and 4 bases from J, the gap between germline ends came to 8 bases. The CDR3 is 13 residues long. The germline V gene encodes CDR1 MGHDK and CDR2 SYGVNS. The chain's CDR3 is CASSEAGRETQYF. CDR3 in DNA: TGTGCCAGCAGTGAAGCGGGGAGAGAGACCCAGTACTTC.

The chain links TRBV4-1 to TRBJ2-2; D is possibly TRBD2 (7 bases). Trimming removed 6 bases from V and 5 bases from J, with 13 bases in between. Germline CDR1 MGHRA, CDR2 YSYEKL. The CDR3 consists of 14 residues. CDR3 nucleotide sequence: TGCGCCAGCAGGCTAGGGGGGGTAACCGGGGAGCTGTTTTTT. It codes for CASRLGGVTGELFF.

The rearrangement joins TRBV10-3 to TRBJ2-5; possibly TRBD2 for D (6 bases). CDR3 length: 13 residues. Trimming shortened V by 6 bases and J by 0 bases, and 8 bases separated the two germline ends. CDR1 and CDR2 from the germline V gene are ENHRY and SYGVKD. In DNA, the CDR3 is TGTGCCATCAGCCGGGACTACCAAGAGACCCAGTACTTC. Its protein product is CAISRDYQETQYF.

The chain has TRBV6-6 and TRBJ2-2, with 9 bases fitting TRBD1. Trimming removed 5 bases from V and 4 bases from J; junction bases left unmatched: 5. Germline lookup yields CDR1 MNHNY and CDR2 SVGAGI (reference sequence). This CDR3 region has 15 residues. The CDR3 loop is CASSQQGAITGELFF. The CDR3 DNA sequence: TGTGCCAGCAGTCAACAGGGGGCGATCACCGGGGAGCTGTTTTTT.

This sequence joins TRBV10-3 and TRBJ2-7, with a tentative D call TRBD1 (5 bases). Between the trimmed V and J ends, which lost 8 bases and 5 bases, there was a span of 16 bases. The germline V gene has CDR1 ENHRY and CDR2 SYGVKD. This CDR3 is built from 13 residues. Here the CDR3 reads CAIRVGKGNEQYF. DNA for the CDR3: TGTGCCATCCGTGTTGGAAAGGGGAACGAGCAGTACTTC.

This sequence joins TRBV2 and TRBJ2-2; 8 bases are a match to TRBD2. This CDR3 is 15 amino acids long. CDR1 and CDR2 (germline): SNHLY, FYNNEI. The V and J ends lost 4 bases and 5 bases, in that order; junction bases with no gene match: 6. DNA of the CDR3: TGTGCCAGCAGTGTTAACACGGGGGGGACCGGGGAGCTGTTTTTT. Its translation is CASSVNTGGTGELFF.

This clone has only one observation. V usage is TRBV14 and J usage is TRBJ2-5, with 9 bases that match TRBD2. Germline V lookup: CDR1 SGHDN, CDR2 FVKESK. V gave up 0 bases and J gave up 5 bases; unmatched junction bases: 1. CDR3 size: 14 residues. CDR3 protein: CASSQDGLAETQYF. The CDR3 bases are TGTGCCAGCAGCCAAGATGGACTAGCGGAGACCCAGTACTTC.

V is TRBV24-1 and J is TRBJ2-4; D may be TRBD1 (5 bases). The V end was cut by 2 bases, the J end by 4 bases, with 26 bases between. Germline V gives CDR1 KGHDR, CDR2 SFDVKD. The CDR3 extends over 20 amino acids. The CDR3 loop is CATSDSTTDRARRAKNIQYF. The CDR3 DNA follows: TGTGCCACCAGTGATTCGACGACAGATAGGGCCCGGAGAGCTAAAAACATTCAGTACTTC.

The V gene is TRBV4-1, the J gene TRBJ2-5; 10 nucleotides match TRBD1. From germline, CDR1 is MGHRA and CDR2 YSYEKL. The CDR3 is 16 amino acids. V gave up 0 bases and J gave up 5 bases; unmatched junction bases: 6. The chain's CDR3 is CASSQEWTGGLETQYF. In DNA, the CDR3 is TGCGCCAGCAGCCAAGAATGGACAGGGGGACTTGAGACCCAGTACTTC.

V usage is TRBV25-1 and J usage is TRBJ2-5, with a tentative D call TRBD1 (6 bases). CDR1 MGHDK and CDR2 SYGVNS come from the germline V gene. The CDR3 is made up of 14 amino acids. V shed 10 bases and J shed 4 bases, with 19 bases lying between them. In DNA form, the CDR3 reads TGTGCCACTGCCCCCGGGACAATGTTAGAGACCCAGTACTTC. Protein: CATAPGTMLETQYF.